The rows below give T cell receptor beta chains drawn from one sample of a study of blood T cell repertoires in COVID-19. Assay: immunoSEQ multiplex PCR; the TCRdb copy retains only in-frame clones and omits some. The sample holds around 400,000 clones; about 89% are singletons and the top ten take around 1.3%. The material sequenced was peripheral blood. These receptors originate from a man in his forties with acute or convalescent COVID-19. The CDR3 runs from the conserved cysteine through the conserved F or W. The D gene is left open where the match is weak. Only some rows state a clone size, as once, few, many or a class for expanded clones.

d_call: -; v_call: TRBV6-5; clone_size: once; j_call: TRBJ1-2; cdr3_aa: CASSYSAGPTTYTF; cdr3_nt: TGTGCCAGCAGTTACTCGGCAGGGCCCACGACGTACACCTTC
d_call: TRBD1; v_call: TRBV20-1; clone_size: -; j_call: TRBJ1-2; cdr3_aa: CSARGTDRLKF; cdr3_nt: TGCAGTGCTAGGGGGACGGACAGGCTCAAATTC
d_call: TRBD1; v_call: TRBV5-4; clone_size: -; j_call: TRBJ2-1; cdr3_aa: CASSSPGTGLYNEQFF; cdr3_nt: TGTGCCAGCAGCTCCCCCGGGACAGGGCTCTACAATGAGCAGTTCTTC
d_call: -; v_call: TRBV6-5; clone_size: -; j_call: TRBJ2-7; cdr3_aa: CASRETGTYEQYF; cdr3_nt: TGTGCCAGCAGGGAGACAGGAACCTACGAGCAGTACTTC
d_call: -; v_call: TRBV18; clone_size: -; j_call: TRBJ1-5; cdr3_aa: CASSPELNQPQHF; cdr3_nt: TGTGCCAGCTCACCCGAACTAAATCAGCCCCAGCATTTT
d_call: TRBD1; v_call: TRBV9; clone_size: -; j_call: TRBJ2-7; cdr3_aa: CASSVDRGPSEQYF; cdr3_nt: TGTGCCAGCAGCGTCGACAGGGGGCCCTCCGAGCAGTACTTC
d_call: TRBD1; v_call: TRBV7-3; clone_size: -; j_call: TRBJ2-3; cdr3_aa: CASSRGQNTDTQYF; cdr3_nt: TGTGCCAGCAGTAGGGGACAGAACACAGATACGCAGTATTTT
d_call: TRBD1; v_call: TRBV3-1/TRBV3-2; clone_size: -; j_call: TRBJ1-6; cdr3_aa: CASSRSGTDYNSPLHF; cdr3_nt: TGTGCCAGCAGCCGGTCCGGGACAGATTATAATTCACCCCTCCACTTT
d_call: -; v_call: TRBV7-2; clone_size: -; j_call: TRBJ2-7; cdr3_aa: CASSLLRGGPYEQYF; cdr3_nt: TGTGCCAGCTCCCTCCTTAGGGGGGGGCCCTACGAGCAGTACTTC
d_call: -; v_call: TRBV5-5; clone_size: -; j_call: TRBJ1-2; cdr3_aa: CASSLALTGIYGYTF; cdr3_nt: TGTGCCAGCAGCTTGGCCCTCACTGGTATCTATGGCTACACCTTC
d_call: -; v_call: TRBV15; clone_size: -; j_call: TRBJ1-1; cdr3_aa: CATSSTAYLGATEAFF; cdr3_nt: TGTGCCACCAGCAGTACGGCTTATCTGGGGGCCACTGAAGCTTTCTTT
d_call: -; v_call: TRBV5-1; clone_size: -; j_call: TRBJ1-1; cdr3_aa: CASSLVSGQHTEAFF; cdr3_nt: TGCGCCAGCAGCTTGGTGTCCGGACAGCACACTGAAGCTTTCTTT
d_call: TRBD2; v_call: TRBV4-2; clone_size: -; j_call: TRBJ2-1; cdr3_aa: CASSSGTRDYNEQFF; cdr3_nt: TGTGCCAGCAGCTCCGGGACTAGGGACTACAATGAGCAGTTCTTC
d_call: TRBD1; v_call: TRBV5-1; clone_size: -; j_call: TRBJ1-3; cdr3_aa: CASKGQFSGNTIYF; cdr3_nt: TGCGCCAGCAAGGGACAGTTCTCTGGAAACACCATATATTTT
d_call: TRBD2; v_call: TRBV14; clone_size: -; j_call: TRBJ2-1; cdr3_aa: CASSSRLAGGGYNEQFF; cdr3_nt: TGTGCCAGCAGCTCACGACTAGCGGGGGGAGGGTACAATGAGCAGTTCTTC
d_call: -; v_call: TRBV18; clone_size: -; j_call: TRBJ2-6; cdr3_aa: CASSPTQGYSGANVLTF; cdr3_nt: TGTGCCAGCTCACCTACTCAGGGCTACTCTGGGGCCAACGTCCTGACTTTC
d_call: TRBD2; v_call: TRBV7-9; clone_size: -; j_call: TRBJ2-1; cdr3_aa: CASSPEGLAAYNEQFF; cdr3_nt: TGTGCCAGCAGCCCAGAGGGACTAGCGGCATACAATGAGCAGTTCTTC
d_call: -; v_call: TRBV6-5; clone_size: -; j_call: TRBJ1-2; cdr3_aa: CATFRGGGYTF; cdr3_nt: TGTGCCACCTTCCGGGGGGGCGGCTACACCTTC
d_call: -; v_call: TRBV5-1; clone_size: -; j_call: TRBJ2-1; cdr3_aa: CASSIQRSQGSLNEQFF; cdr3_nt: TGCGCCAGCAGCATTCAAAGATCTCAGGGTTCCTTGAATGAGCAGTTCTTC
d_call: -; v_call: TRBV6-5; clone_size: -; j_call: TRBJ2-6; cdr3_aa: CASMSRVPGANVLTF; cdr3_nt: TGTGCCAGCATGTCCAGGGTGCCTGGGGCCAACGTCCTGACTTTC
d_call: -; v_call: TRBV10-3; clone_size: once; j_call: TRBJ1-2; cdr3_aa: CAISEEANYGYTF; cdr3_nt: TGTGCCATCAGTGAGGAGGCTAACTATGGCTACACCTTC
d_call: -; v_call: TRBV9; clone_size: -; j_call: TRBJ1-2; cdr3_aa: CASRDHLRGGFGYTF; cdr3_nt: TGTGCCAGCAGAGACCACCTTCGGGGAGGGTTCGGCTACACCTTC
d_call: -; v_call: TRBV19; clone_size: -; j_call: TRBJ1-5; cdr3_aa: CASSDTYQPQHF; cdr3_nt: TGTGCCAGTAGCGACACCTATCAGCCCCAGCATTTT
d_call: TRBD2; v_call: TRBV14; clone_size: -; j_call: TRBJ2-3; cdr3_aa: CASSRGLAGGLRTDTQYF; cdr3_nt: TGTGCCAGCAGCCGCGGACTAGCGGGGGGCCTTCGCACAGATACGCAGTATTTT
d_call: -; v_call: TRBV7-9; clone_size: -; j_call: TRBJ1-1; cdr3_aa: CASSLREDRAEGAFF; cdr3_nt: TGTGCCAGCAGCTTACGGGAGGATCGAGCGGAGGGAGCTTTCTTT
d_call: TRBD1; v_call: TRBV19; clone_size: -; j_call: TRBJ1-1; cdr3_aa: CASSTPGQGGTEAFF; cdr3_nt: TGTGCCAGTAGTACACCAGGACAGGGAGGCACTGAAGCTTTCTTT
d_call: TRBD2; v_call: TRBV9; clone_size: -; j_call: TRBJ2-1; cdr3_aa: CASSVGGRANEQFF; cdr3_nt: TGTGCCAGCAGCGTAGGCGGGAGGGCGAATGAGCAGTTCTTC
d_call: -; v_call: TRBV5-1; clone_size: -; j_call: TRBJ2-7; cdr3_aa: CASSLGTISSYEQYF; cdr3_nt: TGCGCCAGCAGCCTCGGGACAATCAGCTCCTACGAGCAGTACTTC
d_call: TRBD2; v_call: TRBV18; clone_size: -; j_call: TRBJ2-2; cdr3_aa: CASSPSGGASNTGELFF; cdr3_nt: TGTGCCAGCTCCCCCTCGGGGGGGGCCTCGAACACCGGGGAGCTGTTTTTT
d_call: -; v_call: TRBV11-2; clone_size: once; j_call: TRBJ1-1; cdr3_aa: CASSLVAHLNTEAFF; cdr3_nt: TGTGCCAGCAGCTTAGTCGCACACCTGAACACTGAAGCTTTCTTT
d_call: -; v_call: TRBV9; clone_size: -; j_call: TRBJ1-2; cdr3_aa: CASSPEGGAAGLGYTF; cdr3_nt: TGTGCCAGCAGCCCCGAGGGCGGGGCTGCGGGTCTTGGCTACACCTTC
d_call: TRBD1; v_call: TRBV2; clone_size: -; j_call: TRBJ1-2; cdr3_aa: CASSGDSPLANYGYTF; cdr3_nt: TGTGCCAGCAGCGGGGACAGCCCGTTAGCTAACTATGGCTACACCTTC
d_call: -; v_call: TRBV28; clone_size: -; j_call: TRBJ1-1; cdr3_aa: CASRNQADRKNTEAFF; cdr3_nt: TGTGCCAGCAGAAACCAGGCGGACAGAAAGAACACTGAAGCTTTCTTT
d_call: -; v_call: TRBV2; clone_size: few; j_call: TRBJ1-1; cdr3_aa: CASSVLYTEAFF; cdr3_nt: TGTGCCAGCAGTGTATTGTACACTGAAGCTTTCTTT
d_call: -; v_call: TRBV6-5; clone_size: -; j_call: TRBJ2-2; cdr3_aa: CASSRSLGLTGELFF; cdr3_nt: TGTGCCAGCAGCCGGTCCCTAGGTCTCACCGGGGAGCTGTTTTTT
d_call: TRBD1; v_call: TRBV18; clone_size: -; j_call: TRBJ2-1; cdr3_aa: CASSPGLDRERFF; cdr3_nt: TGTGCCAGCTCACCGGGCCTGGACAGGGAGAGATTCTTC
d_call: -; v_call: TRBV7-9; clone_size: once; j_call: TRBJ2-5; cdr3_aa: CASSGIRGTQYF; cdr3_nt: TGTGCCAGCAGCGGGATAAGGGGGACCCAGTACTTC
d_call: -; v_call: TRBV6-5; clone_size: -; j_call: TRBJ1-2; cdr3_aa: CASSYFPGDYGYTF; cdr3_nt: TGTGCCAGCAGTTACTTCCCAGGGGATTATGGCTACACCTTC
d_call: -; v_call: TRBV18; clone_size: -; j_call: TRBJ2-7; cdr3_aa: CASSPGQQTSYEQYF; cdr3_nt: TGTGCCAGCTCACCCGGACAGCAGACCTCCTACGAGCAGTACTTC
d_call: TRBD2; v_call: TRBV4-2; clone_size: few; j_call: TRBJ2-3; cdr3_aa: CASSQGLAGGEGGAQYF; cdr3_nt: TGTGCCAGCAGCCAAGGGCTAGCGGGGGGGGAAGGGGGTGCGCAGTATTTT
d_call: -; v_call: TRBV13; clone_size: -; j_call: TRBJ2-2; cdr3_aa: CASSLAVGGNTGELFF; cdr3_nt: TGTGCCAGCAGCTTAGCTGTAGGGGGGAACACCGGGGAGCTGTTTTTT
d_call: -; v_call: TRBV27; clone_size: -; j_call: TRBJ1-5; cdr3_aa: CASSLSRAGLGQPQHF; cdr3_nt: TGTGCCAGCAGCCTTTCCCGGGCAGGGCTTGGTCAGCCCCAGCATTTT
d_call: TRBD1; v_call: TRBV11-2; clone_size: -; j_call: TRBJ1-5; cdr3_aa: CASSPGPRGHQPQHF; cdr3_nt: TGTGCCAGTAGCCCCGGCCCGAGGGGGCATCAGCCCCAGCATTTT
d_call: -; v_call: TRBV19; clone_size: -; j_call: TRBJ1-5; cdr3_aa: CASSTVREGDQHF; cdr3_nt: TGTGCCAGTAGTACTGTTAGGGAGGGGGACCAGCATTTT
d_call: -; v_call: TRBV5-1; clone_size: -; j_call: TRBJ1-2; cdr3_aa: CASSPPSGTHYGYTF; cdr3_nt: TGCGCCAGCAGCCCCCCCTCCGGGACACACTATGGCTACACCTTC
d_call: TRBD1; v_call: TRBV27; clone_size: once; j_call: TRBJ2-7; cdr3_aa: CASSHSLGTARNEQYF; cdr3_nt: TGTGCCAGCAGCCATTCGCTCGGGACAGCCAGAAACGAGCAGTACTTC
d_call: -; v_call: TRBV6-5; clone_size: -; j_call: TRBJ1-5; cdr3_aa: CASRLRVGNQPQHF; cdr3_nt: TGTGCCAGCAGGCTGAGGGTGGGCAATCAGCCCCAGCATTTT
d_call: TRBD1; v_call: TRBV18; clone_size: once; j_call: TRBJ1-1; cdr3_aa: CASSPTTGQGLAFF; cdr3_nt: TGTGCCAGCTCACCTACCACGGGACAGGGGTTAGCTTTCTTT
d_call: TRBD1; v_call: TRBV19; clone_size: few; j_call: TRBJ2-7; cdr3_aa: CASSIIQGAYEQYF; cdr3_nt: TGTGCCAGTAGTATAATCCAGGGGGCCTACGAGCAGTACTTC
d_call: -; v_call: TRBV10-3; clone_size: -; j_call: TRBJ2-1; cdr3_aa: CAISGLMDNEQFF; cdr3_nt: TGTGCCATCAGTGGACTTATGGACAATGAGCAGTTCTTC
d_call: -; v_call: TRBV5-4; clone_size: -; j_call: TRBJ1-6; cdr3_aa: CASSFFQGDFASPLHF; cdr3_nt: TGTGCCAGCAGCTTTTTTCAGGGCGACTTCGCTTCACCCCTCCACTTT